The rows below give T cell receptor beta chains drawn from one sample of a study of T cell clones after liver transplantation. Profiled with immunoSEQ multiplex PCR; TCRdb holds only in-frame clones, not every one. The sample records around 20,000 clones, over 80% being singletons. Sequenced material: CD8+ T cells from blood, taken before liver transplant. The receptors originated from a human donor who received a liver transplant. Each CDR3 is given with its conserved first and last residue. Fields, in order: V gene, J gene, D gene, clone size, CDR3 DNA, CDR3 protein. A D gene is named only where the DNA matches it firmly. Size values are once, few and many counts, or a class for expanded clones, and some rows have none.

>TRBV19|TRBJ2-1|NA|NA
TGTGCCAGTAGTAACGAGGACAGCTACAATGAGCAGTTCTTC
CASSNEDSYNEQFF
>TRBV4-2|TRBJ2-2|TRBD1|NA
TGTGCCAGCAGCCCCTCACAGGGGGCCTCTGGGGAGCTGTTTTTT
CASSPSQGASGELFF
>TRBV5-7|TRBJ1-2|TRBD1|NA
TGTGCCAGCAGCCCTGGACAGGGTATCTATGGCTACACCTTC
CASSPGQGIYGYTF
>TRBV19|TRBJ1-5|NA|NA
TGTGCCAGTAGTCCTGCCCGACATCAGCCCCAGCATTTT
CASSPARHQPQHF
>TRBV30|TRBJ2-7|NA|NA
TGTGCCTGGACCCCCAGTAGTCTTATCGACGAGCAGTACTTC
CAWTPSSLIDEQYF
>TRBV2|TRBJ2-7|NA|NA
TGTGCCAGCAGTGAGTACGAGCAGTACTTC
CASSEYEQYF
>TRBV19|TRBJ1-4|TRBD1|NA
TGTGCCAGTAGCTGGGGGACAGGGGATGAAAAACTGTTTTTT
CASSWGTGDEKLFF
>TRBV7-9|TRBJ2-7|NA|NA
TGTGCCAGCAGCTTAGCCGGACAGACCTACGAGCAGTACTTC
CASSLAGQTYEQYF
>TRBV6-1|TRBJ2-7|NA|NA
TGTGCCAGCAGTGAATTTGTTAGGGTATACGAGCAGTACTTC
CASSEFVRVYEQYF
>TRBV9|TRBJ2-3|NA|NA
TGTGCCAGCAGCGTAGTACGCGGAGAGCACTCTAGCACAGATACGCAGTATTTT
CASSVVRGEHSSTDTQYF
>TRBV7-6|TRBJ1-4|NA|NA
TGTGCCAGCAGCTTAAAAGGGGGGTTTCGTGAAAAACTGTTTTTT
CASSLKGGFREKLFF
>TRBV9|TRBJ2-7|NA|NA
TGTGCCAGCAGCGTAGATGGATTGGGGGGAGGCTTTGGGTACGAGCAGTACTTC
CASSVDGLGGGFGYEQYF
>TRBV5-1|TRBJ2-1|TRBD2|NA
TGCGCCAGCAGCAGCGGGGGGACCTACAATGAGCAGTTCTTC
CASSSGGTYNEQFF
>TRBV19|TRBJ1-1|NA|medium-sized
TGTGCCAGTACGCCATACAGGGAGCCATCTGAAGCTTTCTTT
CASTPYREPSEAFF
>TRBV27|TRBJ2-5|NA|NA
TGTGCCAGCAGTTTATTCTTGGGGTCGGGAGAGACCCAGTACTTC
CASSLFLGSGETQYF
>TRBV29-1|TRBJ2-5|NA|NA
TGCAGCGTTACAGGGAAGGGGCAAGAGACCCAGTACTTC
CSVTGKGQETQYF
>TRBV19|TRBJ1-4|NA|NA
TGTGCCAGTAGTCCACGGACGGAGCGAAATGAAAAACTGTTTTTT
CASSPRTERNEKLFF
>TRBV9|TRBJ1-1|NA|NA
TGTGCCAGCAGCGTAGTAGTAGGGCACACTGAAGCTTTCTTT
CASSVVVGHTEAFF
>TRBV7-8|TRBJ1-1|TRBD1|NA
TGTGCCAGCAGCTTAGAGGGACAGCCTTACACTGAAGCTTTCTTT
CASSLEGQPYTEAFF
>TRBV27|TRBJ2-7|TRBD1|NA
TGTGCCAGCAGTTTGGGCGGAGGGACAGGGGGGCGAGAGCAGTACTTC
CASSLGGGTGGREQYF